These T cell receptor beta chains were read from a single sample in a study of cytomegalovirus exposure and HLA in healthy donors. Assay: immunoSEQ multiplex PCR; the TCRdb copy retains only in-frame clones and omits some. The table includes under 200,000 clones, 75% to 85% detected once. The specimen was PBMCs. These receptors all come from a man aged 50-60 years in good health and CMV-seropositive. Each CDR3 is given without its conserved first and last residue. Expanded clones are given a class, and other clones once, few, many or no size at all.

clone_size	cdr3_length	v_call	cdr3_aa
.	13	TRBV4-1	ASSQDRYSSYEQY
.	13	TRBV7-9	ASSLPGQGMEGYT
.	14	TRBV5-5	ASSGGLSIAGNTIY
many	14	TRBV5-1	ASSWRSGGAYNEQF
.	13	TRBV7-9	ASSLGGPPFYGYT
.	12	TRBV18	ASSPNEGTDTQY
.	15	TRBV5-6	ASSLLAGGGGANVLT
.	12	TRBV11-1	ASSSSGQGDIQY
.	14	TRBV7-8	ASSLTTTGGSGEQY
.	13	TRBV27	ASSLGATVNSPLH
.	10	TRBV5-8	ASSRRVGEHT
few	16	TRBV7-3	ASSLRARDISGANVLT
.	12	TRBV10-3	AISGTQDRAEAF
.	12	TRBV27	ASSYDSPNQPQH
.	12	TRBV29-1	SGGWGQLNTEAF
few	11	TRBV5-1	ASSVSEGDTQY
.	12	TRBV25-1	ASSEEKRGNIQY
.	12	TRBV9	ASSAGGLYNEQF
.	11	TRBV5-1	ASSLEGLGGYT
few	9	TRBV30	AWSPDYEQF
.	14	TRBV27	ASSLNSGDTYNEQF
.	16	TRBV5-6	ASSLVLRDRANTGELF
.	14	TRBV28	ASSLPLGGWDYGYT
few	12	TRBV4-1	ASSRSDGKYGYT
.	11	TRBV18	ASSPRQQETQY
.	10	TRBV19	ASGAGNTEAF
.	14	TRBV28	ASSIISGTGGTEAF